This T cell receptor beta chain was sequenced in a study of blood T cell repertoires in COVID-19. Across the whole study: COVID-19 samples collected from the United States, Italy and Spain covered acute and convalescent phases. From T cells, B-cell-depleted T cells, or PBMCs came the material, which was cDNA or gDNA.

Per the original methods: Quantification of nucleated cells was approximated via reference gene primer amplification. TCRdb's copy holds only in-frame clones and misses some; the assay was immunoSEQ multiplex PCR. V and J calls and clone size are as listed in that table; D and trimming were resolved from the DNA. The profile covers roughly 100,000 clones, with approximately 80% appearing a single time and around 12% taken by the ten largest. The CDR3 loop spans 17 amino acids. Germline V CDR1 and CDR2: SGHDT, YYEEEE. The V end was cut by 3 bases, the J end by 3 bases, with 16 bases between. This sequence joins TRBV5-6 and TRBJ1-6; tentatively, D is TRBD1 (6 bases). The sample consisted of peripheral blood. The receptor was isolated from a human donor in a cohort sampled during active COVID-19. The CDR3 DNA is TGTGCCAGCAGCTCTGACAGGAAGACCTACTATAATTCACCCCTCCACTTT. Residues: CASSSDRKTYYNSPLHF.